The clone carrying this TCR beta chain was observed a handful of times. The antigen is undetermined. This CDR3 comprises 15 residues. The data derive from a study of blood T cells in healthy people across ages. General study results and limits: A roughly linear age-dependent decrease characterized TCR beta diversity per million T cells. Estimates based on one million T cells were treated as lower bounds. Naive T cell percentage strongly correlated with TCR beta diversity.

It was with a sample-barcoded 5' primer and a J-beta primer mix that a second PCR of roughly 7 to 12 cycles was run. TCRdb re-derived calls from the 5' RACE reads in MiXCR, one entry per CDR3 protein. The sample holds approximately 900,000 distinct CDR3 sequences; roughly 43% are singletons and the top ten take roughly 12%. Source material: blood. The chain has TRBV21-1 and TRBJ2-7; TRBD1 is taken as the D call from the table, unchecked against the DNA. TRBV21-1 is a pseudogene locus. This receptor was taken from a man aged 30-40 years in good health. CDR3 residues: CASSKLRDRDYEQYF. The CDR3 DNA reads TGTGCCAGCAGCAAATTACGAGACAGGGACTACGAGCAGTACTTC.